This is a list of T cell receptor beta chains from one sample in a study of control samples from healthy donors and cancer patients. Profiling relied on immunoSEQ multiplex PCR, and the TCRdb table lists in-frame clones only, not all of them. The repertoire holds roughly 81,000 clones, with roughly 84% as singletons. Sequenced sample: PBMCs. The receptors shown here come from a man in his fifties or sixties with head and neck cancer. Both conserved end residues are part of each CDR3. The D gene is left open where the match is weak. For some rows the clone size is stated as once, few or many, or as a class when expanded; others skip it.

D gene: .; clone size: .; V gene: TRBV7-6; J gene: TRBJ1-6; CDR3 DNA: TGTGCCAGCAGCTTAACTTCCGAACAGAGGAATTCACCCCTCCACTTT; CDR3 protein: CASSLTSEQRNSPLHF
D gene: TRBD1; clone size: .; V gene: TRBV24-1; J gene: TRBJ1-5; CDR3 DNA: TGTGCCACCAGTGAACAGGGGGACAATCAGCCCCAGCATTTT; CDR3 protein: CATSEQGDNQPQHF
D gene: .; clone size: .; V gene: TRBV20-1; J gene: TRBJ1-5; CDR3 DNA: TGCAGTGCTAGTCGGGACCGCGAACAGCCCCAGCATTTT; CDR3 protein: CSASRDREQPQHF
D gene: .; clone size: .; V gene: TRBV7-7; J gene: TRBJ2-5; CDR3 DNA: TGTGCTAGCAGCTTAGGGGGGGACTTGAGAGAGACCCAGTACTTC; CDR3 protein: CASSLGGDLRETQYF
D gene: .; clone size: .; V gene: TRBV7-2; J gene: TRBJ1-4; CDR3 DNA: TGTGCCAGCAGCTTGATGACAACAACTAATGAAAAACTGTTTTTT; CDR3 protein: CASSLMTTTNEKLFF
D gene: TRBD1; clone size: .; V gene: TRBV28; J gene: TRBJ2-5; CDR3 DNA: TGTGCCAGCAGCCCAGCGACAGGGGGAAAGACCCAGTACTTC; CDR3 protein: CASSPATGGKTQYF
D gene: .; clone size: .; V gene: TRBV5-1; J gene: TRBJ1-2; CDR3 DNA: TGCGCCAGCAGCCTTGGACCGGAGGGCTATGGCTACACCTTC; CDR3 protein: CASSLGPEGYGYTF
D gene: TRBD2; clone size: .; V gene: TRBV3-1/TRBV3-2; J gene: TRBJ2-5; CDR3 DNA: TGTGCCAGCGAACACGGGGGGAGGGCCTCAGAGACCCAGTACTTC; CDR3 protein: CASEHGGRASETQYF
D gene: TRBD1; clone size: .; V gene: TRBV5-1; J gene: TRBJ2-3; CDR3 DNA: TGCGCCAGCAGCTCCTCCGGGACAGGGGGAGATACGCAGTATTTT; CDR3 protein: CASSSSGTGGDTQYF
D gene: TRBD1; clone size: .; V gene: TRBV3-1/TRBV3-2; J gene: TRBJ1-4; CDR3 DNA: TGTGCCAGCAGCCAAGGACAGGGGGCTGGTGAAAAACTGTTTTTT; CDR3 protein: CASSQGQGAGEKLFF
D gene: .; clone size: .; V gene: TRBV11-2; J gene: TRBJ2-5; CDR3 DNA: TGTGCCAGCAGCTCTCCCAATCAAGAGACCCAGTACTTC; CDR3 protein: CASSSPNQETQYF
D gene: .; clone size: .; V gene: TRBV6-1; J gene: TRBJ1-6; CDR3 DNA: TGTGCCAGCAGTGAGCGTCGGGGGGTCTGGTCACCCCTCCACTTT; CDR3 protein: CASSERRGVWSPLHF
D gene: .; clone size: .; V gene: TRBV6-5; J gene: TRBJ2-6; CDR3 DNA: TGTGCCAGTAGGGACTTAGGGGCCAACGTCCTGACTTTC; CDR3 protein: CASRDLGANVLTF
D gene: .; clone size: .; V gene: TRBV4-1; J gene: TRBJ1-4; CDR3 DNA: TGCGCCAGCAGCCAAGACAGGGTCTTGAATGAAAAACTGTTTTTT; CDR3 protein: CASSQDRVLNEKLFF
D gene: TRBD1; clone size: .; V gene: TRBV19; J gene: TRBJ1-5; CDR3 DNA: TGTGCCAGTAGCGACAGGGCCGTCGGTCAGCCCCAGCATTTT; CDR3 protein: CASSDRAVGQPQHF
D gene: .; clone size: .; V gene: TRBV30; J gene: TRBJ1-5; CDR3 DNA: TGTGCCTGGAGTGTAAACAGGGTTGGACAGCCCCAGCATTTT; CDR3 protein: CAWSVNRVGQPQHF
D gene: TRBD1; clone size: .; V gene: TRBV30; J gene: TRBJ2-3; CDR3 DNA: TGTGCCTGGAGTGTTGGCGGGACAGGGGGTCATACGCAGTATTTT; CDR3 protein: CAWSVGGTGGHTQYF
D gene: .; clone size: .; V gene: TRBV27; J gene: TRBJ2-7; CDR3 DNA: TGTGCCAGCAGTTTTGGGGGCCGGCAGTACTTC; CDR3 protein: CASSFGGRQYF
D gene: .; clone size: .; V gene: TRBV28; J gene: TRBJ2-3; CDR3 DNA: TGTGCCAGCAGTTCCCCGGGCCGAATGCGAAGCACAGATACGCAGTATTTT; CDR3 protein: CASSSPGRMRSTDTQYF
D gene: .; clone size: .; V gene: TRBV24-1; J gene: TRBJ1-1; CDR3 DNA: TGTGCCACCAGTTTCCCGGGCTCCACTGAAGCTTTCTTT; CDR3 protein: CATSFPGSTEAFF
D gene: .; clone size: .; V gene: TRBV6-1; J gene: TRBJ2-7; CDR3 DNA: TGTGCCAGCAGTGAAGCAGGCGCGGGTCCGGGAGAGCAGTACTTC; CDR3 protein: CASSEAGAGPGEQYF
D gene: .; clone size: .; V gene: TRBV21-1; J gene: TRBJ2-3; CDR3 DNA: TGTGCCAGCAGCAAAGTATCCAGGCAAGCAGATACGCAGTATTTT; CDR3 protein: CASSKVSRQADTQYF
D gene: .; clone size: .; V gene: TRBV19; J gene: TRBJ2-2; CDR3 DNA: TGTGCCAGCCAGGGAGGGGGGCGCGGGACCGGGGAGCTGTTTTTT; CDR3 protein: CASQGGGRGTGELFF
D gene: .; clone size: .; V gene: TRBV9; J gene: TRBJ1-3; CDR3 DNA: TGTGCCAGCAGCGTAGAGGGAGCAACAAACACCATATATTTT; CDR3 protein: CASSVEGATNTIYF
D gene: TRBD1; clone size: .; V gene: TRBV5-4; J gene: TRBJ2-3; CDR3 DNA: TGTGCCAGCAGCTTTCCGGGACAGGGCGCGGATACGCAGTATTTT; CDR3 protein: CASSFPGQGADTQYF
D gene: TRBD1; clone size: .; V gene: TRBV5-6; J gene: TRBJ1-6; CDR3 DNA: TGTGCCAGCAGCCCACAGGGGGACGTCTGGAATTCACCCCTCCACTTT; CDR3 protein: CASSPQGDVWNSPLHF
D gene: TRBD1; clone size: .; V gene: TRBV5-5; J gene: TRBJ1-1; CDR3 DNA: TGTGCCAGCATCCCCGCGGGAGGGACAGGGGGCACCGTGAGGACTGAAGCTTTCTTT; CDR3 protein: CASIPAGGTGGTVRTEAFF
D gene: .; clone size: .; V gene: TRBV12-3/TRBV12-4; J gene: TRBJ1-5; CDR3 DNA: TGTGCCAGCGCCCCGACGGGGAATCAGCCCCAGCATTTT; CDR3 protein: CASAPTGNQPQHF
D gene: .; clone size: .; V gene: TRBV19; J gene: TRBJ1-1; CDR3 DNA: TGTGCCAGTAGTATAGGTGAGGGGCTATTCACTGAAGCTTTCTTT; CDR3 protein: CASSIGEGLFTEAFF
D gene: TRBD1; clone size: .; V gene: TRBV7-2; J gene: TRBJ1-5; CDR3 DNA: TGTGCCAGCGGAATCAGGGGGCGGCAGCCCCAGCATTTT; CDR3 protein: CASGIRGRQPQHF
D gene: TRBD1; clone size: .; V gene: TRBV11-2; J gene: TRBJ1-3; CDR3 DNA: TGTGCCAGCAGCCGTATGGGACAGGGGCTCGGAAACACCATATATTTT; CDR3 protein: CASSRMGQGLGNTIYF
D gene: .; clone size: .; V gene: TRBV7-9; J gene: TRBJ2-1; CDR3 DNA: TGTGCCAGCGAAGAGGGGGGAACCTACAATGAGCAGTTCTTC; CDR3 protein: CASEEGGTYNEQFF
D gene: TRBD1; clone size: .; V gene: TRBV24-1; J gene: TRBJ2-1; CDR3 DNA: TGTGCCACCAGTGGCGACAGGGGCGATGAGCAGTTCTTC; CDR3 protein: CATSGDRGDEQFF
D gene: .; clone size: .; V gene: TRBV5-1; J gene: TRBJ2-7; CDR3 DNA: TGCGCCAGCAGCTTGTTACAGGGAGTTCGTGAGCAGTACTTC; CDR3 protein: CASSLLQGVREQYF
D gene: .; clone size: .; V gene: TRBV3-1/TRBV3-2; J gene: TRBJ1-5; CDR3 DNA: TGTGCCAGCAGCCAAGGCCCCAATCAGCCCCAGCATTTT; CDR3 protein: CASSQGPNQPQHF
D gene: .; clone size: .; V gene: TRBV28; J gene: TRBJ1-3; CDR3 DNA: TGTGCCAGCAGTTCCCCGACTGGAAACACCATATATTTT; CDR3 protein: CASSSPTGNTIYF
D gene: TRBD2; clone size: .; V gene: TRBV6-2/TRBV6-3; J gene: TRBJ2-3; CDR3 DNA: TGTGCCAGCAGTTTCCCACTAGCGGGAGGGCCATATGGAGATACGCAGTATTTT; CDR3 protein: CASSFPLAGGPYGDTQYF
D gene: .; clone size: .; V gene: TRBV15; J gene: TRBJ2-5; CDR3 DNA: TGTGCCACCAGCAGAACCTATAACCAAGAGACCCAGTACTTC; CDR3 protein: CATSRTYNQETQYF
D gene: .; clone size: .; V gene: TRBV4-1; J gene: TRBJ2-4; CDR3 DNA: TGCGCCAGCAGCCAATCAGGACACGAAGTTTTCCTTGATAACATTCAGTACTTC; CDR3 protein: CASSQSGHEVFLDNIQYF
D gene: .; clone size: once; V gene: TRBV18; J gene: TRBJ2-1; CDR3 DNA: TGTGCCAGCTCACCACCTACAGGGCAGGGAGGTACTTCCTACAATGAGCAGTTCTTC; CDR3 protein: CASSPPTGQGGTSYNEQFF
D gene: .; clone size: .; V gene: TRBV6-1; J gene: TRBJ1-5; CDR3 DNA: TGTGCCAGCATCAATCAGGGCGGCAATCAGCCCCAGCATTTT; CDR3 protein: CASINQGGNQPQHF